This entry is about one T cell receptor (beta chain). The CDR3 length is 14 residues. Between the trimmed V and J ends, which lost 5 bases and 2 bases, there was a span of 13 bases. Germline V gene sequence: CDR1 SGHTA, CDR2 FQGNSA. Only in-frame clones appear in the TCRdb table, and some are missing; sequencing was by immunoSEQ multiplex PCR. The repertoire holds about 72,000 clones, with 68% as singletons. The data were obtained in a study of cytotoxic CD8 clonotypes in ibrutinib-treated CLL. This specimen was PBMCs, taken after 12 months of ibrutinib treatment. This clonotype was sampled from a human donor with chronic lymphocytic leukemia. The chain has TRBV7-2 and TRBJ2-7; D is possibly TRBD1 (5 bases). Written as DNA, the CDR3 is TGTGCCAGCAGCCAGGGCATATCTGCCTACGAGCAGTACTTC. Translated, it gives CASSQGISAYEQYF.